These 13 T cell receptor beta chains share one sample of origin, sequenced in a study of Ad26.COV2.S vaccination and SARS-CoV-2 variants. Sequencing was performed with immunoSEQ multiplex PCR; in TCRdb, only in-frame clones are kept and a portion is missing. Among fewer than 500,000 clones listed, around 90% were seen once. Regarding treatment: over 15 received Ad26.COV2.S at low or high dose, single or two shots; five or six received placebo; per-sample allocation not given. After the first vaccine or placebo injection, samples were drawn on day 63. The sample in question was peripheral blood, obtained in a trial of Ad26.COV2.S vaccine versus placebo. The origin of the receptors is a person aged 18-60 years who received the Ad26.COV2.S COVID-19 vaccine or a placebo.

Concerning this clone: Other DNA sequences in this specimen translate into the identical CDR3. The CDR3 DNA follows: TGCGCCAGCAGCTTATCTAGCGGCCCCTACGAGCAGTACTTC. This codes for CASSLSSGPYEQYF. The V call is TRBV5-1, the J call TRBJ2-7; 7 bases are a match to TRBD2. The length of the CDR3 is 14 residues. CDR1 and CDR2 from the germline V gene are SGHRS and YFSETQ. The V and J ends lost 2 bases and 2 bases, in that order; junction bases with no gene match: 4.

The rearrangement links TRBV7-2 to TRBJ2-7, with 8 bases matching TRBD2. V trimming: 1 base; J trimming: 4 bases; junction bases outside the gene matches: 3. CDR3 length equals 14 residues. Germline V gene sequence: CDR1 SGHTA, CDR2 FQGNSA. CDR3 DNA: TGTGCCAGCAGCTTAGATCGGGGGGGATACGAGCAGTACTTC. This gives the protein CASSLDRGGYEQYF. The variable domain in full, completed from reference TRBV7-2 and TRBJ2-7, reads GAGVSQSPSNKVTEKGKDVELRCDPISGHTALYWYRQSLGQGLEFLIYFQGNSAPDKSGLPSDRFSAERTGGSVSTLTIQRTQQEDSAVYLCASSLDRGGYEQYFGPGTRLTVT.

The chain employs TRBV21-1 and TRBJ2-2; TRBD2 is the table's D call and was not checked against the DNA. TRBV21-1 is tagged as a pseudogene. The length of the CDR3 is 17 residues. CDR3 nucleotides: TGTGCCAGCAGCAAAGCGGGTAGGGGAGGGGACACCGGGGAGCTGTTTTTT. This sequence encodes CASSKAGRGGDTGELFF.

The V call is TRBV20-1, the J call TRBJ2-3; 8 nucleotides match TRBD2. This CDR3 has 15 residues. V lost 3 bases to trimming and J lost 5 bases; unmatched junction nucleotides: 10. CDR1 and CDR2 from the germline V gene are DFQATT and SNEGSKA (reference sequence). The CDR3: CSASGTSGGEDTQYF. The DNA of the CDR3 is TGCAGTGCTAGTGGAACTAGCGGAGGGGAAGATACGCAGTATTTT.

V gene TRBV4-3 combines with J gene TRBJ2-7, with D perhaps TRBD2 (5 bases). Germline V gene lookup returns CDR1 LGHNA and CDR2 YSLEER. V lost 1 base and J 0 bases, leaving 10 bases between the germline ends. This CDR3 region has 15 residues. The CDR3 is CASSQGTASSYEQYF. CDR3 nucleotide sequence: TGCGCCAGCAGCCAAGGGACTGCCAGCTCCTACGAGCAGTACTTC.

J is TRBJ1-1 and V is TRBV11-2; D is perhaps TRBD1 (5 bases). Deletions cut 2 bases from V and 1 base from J, with 8 bases between. The CDR3 extends over 14 amino acids. The V gene's germline CDR1 is SGHAT and CDR2 FQNNGV. CDR3 sequence: CASSLSTGNTEAFF. CDR3 bases: TGTGCCAGCAGCTTATCCACAGGGAACACTGAAGCTTTCTTT. Full variable domain (missing parts from reference TRBV11-2 and TRBJ1-1): EAGVAQSPRYKIIEKRQSVAFWCNPISGHATLYWYQQILGQGPKLLIQFQNNGVVDDSQLPKDRFSAERLKGVDSTLKIQPAKLEDSAVYLCASSLSTGNTEAFFGQGTRLTVV.

The rearrangement links TRBV28 to TRBJ2-1; 11 bases fit TRBD2. The CDR3 length is 17 residues. Germline trimming cut 5 bases from V and 5 bases from J; bases unmatched to any gene: 11. CDR1 and CDR2 (germline): MDHEN, SYDVKM. DNA of the CDR3: TGTGCCAGCAGTCTGATTTTGGGGACTAGCGGAAACAATGAGCAGTTCTTC. It specifies CASSLILGTSGNNEQFF.

CDR3 sequence: CASSFGVRNEKLFF. The CDR3 DNA reads as TGTGCCAGCAGTTTTGGGGTCAGAAATGAAAAACTGTTTTTT. The chain uses TRBV28 and TRBJ1-4; no definite D call. This CDR3 comprises 14 residues. Germline V gene lookup returns CDR1 MDHEN and CDR2 SYDVKM. Between the trimmed V and J ends, which lost 3 bases and 5 bases, there was a span of 10 bases.

The rearrangement uses TRBV10-3 and TRBJ1-1; weak D call: TRBD1 (5 bases). The CDR3 has 13 residues. V lost 6 bases and J 2 bases, leaving 10 bases between the germline ends. The germline V gene has CDR1 ENHRY and CDR2 SYGVKD. This CDR3 reads CAIRQDDNTEAFF. DNA of the CDR3: TGTGCCATCAGACAGGATGACAACACTGAAGCTTTCTTT.

V usage is TRBV19 and J usage is TRBJ1-6; D uncertain. V lost 3 bases and J lost 5, with 11 bases in between. The V gene's germline CDR1 is LNHDA and CDR2 SQIVND (reference sequence). This CDR3 comprises 15 residues. The CDR3 loop reads CASSMAVLHNSPLHF. The CDR3 DNA follows: TGTGCCAGTAGTATGGCGGTACTTCATAATTCACCCCTCCACTTT.

This clone was seen just once. Other DNA variants within this sample encode the same CDR3. The chain employs TRBV7-2 and TRBJ2-5; 7 positions match TRBD1. Germline V CDR1 and CDR2: SGHTA, FQGNSA. Losses at the gene ends were 4 bases for V and 4 bases for J; bases not matched to a gene: 3. This CDR3 is built from 13 residues. In DNA, the CDR3 is TGTGCCAGCAGCTCTTGGACAGGAGAGACCCAGTACTTC. Residues: CASSSWTGETQYF.

This clone was found once. The chain uses TRBV20-1 and TRBJ1-5, with D unclear. The germline CDR1 and CDR2 sequences are DFQATT and SNEGSKA (reference sequence). Trimming took 3 bases from V and 0 from J, leaving 6 bases between them. CDR3 size: 13 residues. The DNA for the CDR3 is TGCAGTGCTAGTCCGGGTAGCAATCAGCCCCAGCATTTT. This gives the protein CSASPGSNQPQHF.

CDR3 in amino acids: CASSQGRYTEAFF. CDR3 bases: TGTGCCAGCAGCCAAGGGAGATACACTGAAGCTTTCTTT. V is TRBV3-1 (or the pseudogene TRBV3-2) and J is TRBJ1-1; no firm D call. This CDR3 region has 13 residues. Per the germline V gene, CDR1 is LGHDT and CDR2 is YNNKEL (reference sequence). The V gene lost 1 base and the J gene lost 3 bases, with 6 bases spanning the gap.